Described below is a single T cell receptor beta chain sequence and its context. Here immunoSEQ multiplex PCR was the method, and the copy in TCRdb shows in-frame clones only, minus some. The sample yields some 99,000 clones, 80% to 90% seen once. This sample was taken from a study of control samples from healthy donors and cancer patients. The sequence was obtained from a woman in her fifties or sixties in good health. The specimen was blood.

The CDR3 spells CASSTGAPQGEQFF. The CDR3 DNA sequence: TGTGCCAGCAGCACCGGGGCTCCCCAGGGTGAGCAGTTCTTC. V gene TRBV6-5 combines with J gene TRBJ2-1; either TRBD1 or TRBD2 may fit D (5 bases each). The CDR3 is made up of 14 amino acids. CDR1 and CDR2 (germline): MNHEY, SVGAGI. Trimming pared 6 bases from V and 9 bases from J, leaving 18 bases between.